The T cell receptor (beta chain) described here comes from a study of graft-versus-host responses after intestinal transplantation. Study details: Recipients across the board were started on anti-thymocyte globulin induction, then kept on tacrolimus and steroids for two to four years.

The method was immunoSEQ multiplex PCR; TCRdb's version includes in-frame clones alone and lacks a portion of them. Of around 100,000 clones in the sample, 85% to 95% were seen once. Study results and limitations: Within the allografts of patients who had graft-donor T cell macrochimerism, graft-versus-host to host-versus-graft clonal ratios were high.

Points on this clone: Its target is not known.

Germline loops: CDR1 PRHDT, CDR2 FYEKMQ (reference sequence). Trimming shortened V by 0 bases and J by 6 bases, and 5 bases separated the two germline ends. This CDR3 is 13 amino acids long. Source: unstimulated CD8+ T cells sorted from spleen or lymph node cells, taken before transplant. The origin of this receptor is a human donor who was the organ donor for an intestinal transplant. The chain links TRBV13 to TRBJ2-2; unclear D gene. CDR3 in amino acids: CASSLGRSGELFF. In DNA form, the CDR3 reads TGTGCCAGCAGCTTAGGCCGCTCCGGGGAGCTGTTTTTT.